Presented here are 18 T cell receptor beta chains from one specimen sequenced in a study of shared clonotypes between healthy human individuals. Terminally differentiated effector memory CD45RA+ cells were excluded from the naive CD8 cells, which were CD45RO-negative and positively selected for CCR7. The protocol was immunoSEQ multiplex PCR, while the TCRdb copy is restricted to in-frame clones and leaves out a portion. Here the sample spans about 1,900,000 clones, roughly 95% being singletons. The sequenced sample was naive CD8+ T cells sorted from blood. The receptors were gathered from a young man in good health.

V and J are TRBV7-2 and TRBJ2-3, with unresolved D. This CDR3 is 17 amino acids long. Trimming removed 6 bases from V and 1 base from J, with 20 bases in between. Germline CDR1 reads SGHTA; CDR2 reads FQGNSA. The chain's CDR3 is CASSSPLFGLGTDTQYF. CDR3 nucleotide sequence: TGTGCCAGCAGTTCCCCCTTGTTCGGCCTTGGCACAGATACGCAGTATTTT.

The CDR3 loop is CASSEFYSGNVADTQYF. The CDR3 region has the DNA TGCGCCAGCAGTGAGTTTTATAGCGGGAACGTTGCAGATACGCAGTATTTT. The gene calls are TRBV10-2 and TRBJ2-3; 8 bases are a match to TRBD2. The V gene end was trimmed by 1 base and the J gene end by 4 bases; junction bases not matched to a gene: 10. Looked up from germline, CDR1 is WSHSY and CDR2 is SAAADI. CDR3 length: 17 amino acids.

This clone came up once. The chain combines TRBV9 with TRBJ2-3; the D is unclear. The CDR3 runs to 16 residues. The germline CDR1 and CDR2 sequences are SGDLS and YYNGEE. V was shortened by 0 bases and J by 0 bases, with 11 bases between the two germline ends. The CDR3 here is CASSVEAEGSTDTQYF. The CDR3 DNA reads TGTGCCAGCAGCGTAGAGGCGGAAGGGAGCACAGATACGCAGTATTTT. Complete variable domain (other parts from reference TRBV9 and TRBJ2-3): DSGVTQTPKHLITATGQRVTLRCSPRSGDLSVYWYQQSLDQGLQFLIQYYNGEERAKGNILERFSAQQFPDLHSELNLSSLELGDSALYFCASSVEAEGSTDTQYFGPGTRLTVL.

The chain has TRBV4-1 and TRBJ2-7, with TRBD2 matching over 12 bases. CDR1 and CDR2 from the germline V gene are MGHRA and YSYEKL. CDR3 length: 14 amino acids. With V trimmed by 0 bases and J by 13 bases, 7 bases remained unmatched. The CDR3 bases are TGCGCCAGCAGCCAAGAAGGGGCTAGCGGGGGGGTATACTTC. Translated: CASSQEGASGGVYF.

The chain couples TRBV5-6 to TRBJ2-3, with 7 bases that match TRBD2. The germline V gene encodes CDR1 SGHDT and CDR2 YYEEEE. The CDR3 loop spans 16 amino acids. V lost 2 bases to trimming and J lost 2 bases; unmatched junction nucleotides: 8. In nucleotides, the CDR3 is TGTGCCAGCAGCTTACTAGCGAGCCTGGTCACAGATACGCAGTATTTT. Its translation: CASSLLASLVTDTQYF.

The V call is TRBV29-1, the J call TRBJ2-1; the match to TRBD1 covers 7 bases. Germline loops: CDR1 SQVTM, CDR2 ANQGSEA. Germline trimming cut 6 bases from V and 6 bases from J; bases unmatched to any gene: 11. The CDR3 runs 14 residues. The CDR3 sequence: CSVADRVVINEQFF. CDR3 sequence (DNA): TGCAGCGTGGCCGACAGGGTGGTTATCAATGAGCAGTTCTTC.

The chain joins TRBV2 to TRBJ1-1; possibly TRBD1 for D (5 bases). Trimming left V 6 bases short and J 8 bases short, with 13 bases between. The CDR3 runs to 12 residues. Looked up from germline, CDR1 is SNHLY and CDR2 is FYNNEI. CDR3 sequence (DNA): TGTGCCAGCAGAGCGGGGCGCGCCGAAGCTTTCTTT. Translation: CASRAGRAEAFF.

The J gene is TRBJ2-7, the V gene TRBV19, with D perhaps matching TRBD2 (5 bases). The germline CDR1 and CDR2 sequences are LNHDA and SQIVND (reference sequence). Trimming pared 3 bases from V and 1 base from J, leaving 10 bases between. CDR3 size: 14 residues. In DNA, the CDR3 is TGTGCCAGTAGTATCGGACTCCTTTCCTACGAGCAGTACTTC. The encoded protein is CASSIGLLSYEQYF.

The chain carries TRBV4-3 and TRBJ2-1; D not certain. The CDR3 totals 13 residues. Trimming removed 0 bases from V and 5 bases from J, with 5 bases in between. Germline CDR1 reads LGHNA; CDR2 reads YSLEER. The CDR3: CASSQDPDNEQFF. The DNA for the CDR3 is TGCGCCAGCAGCCAAGACCCGGACAATGAGCAGTTCTTC.

Regarding this clone: This specimen includes other DNA sequences encoding the same CDR3. The chain employs TRBV27 and TRBJ2-1; tentatively, D is TRBD1 (6 bases). The CDR3 runs 11 residues. CDR1 and CDR2 from the germline V gene are MNHEY and SMNVEV (reference sequence). Trimming removed 3 bases from V and 10 bases from J, with 7 bases in between. The CDR3 nucleotides are TGTGCCAGCAGTTTCACAGGGGAGCAGTTCTTC. Protein product: CASSFTGEQFF.

The chain couples TRBV6-5 to TRBJ1-2; 7 bases map to TRBD1. This CDR3 has 15 residues. Germline values: CDR1 MNHEY, CDR2 SVGAGI. V trimming: 5 bases; J trimming: 5 bases; junction bases outside the gene matches: 11. This CDR3 is CASSKTTGWRYGYTF. In nucleotides, the CDR3 is TGTGCCAGCAGTAAAACGACAGGGTGGAGATATGGCTACACCTTC.

The CDR3 DNA reads TGCAGTGCGAAGGTTGTGGATGAGCAGTTCTTC. Translating gives CSAKVVDEQFF. The chain has TRBV20-1 and TRBJ2-1; D remains ambiguous. Trimming pared 6 bases from V and 8 bases from J, leaving 11 bases between. Germline lookup yields CDR1 DFQATT and CDR2 SNEGSKA (reference sequence). The CDR3 sequence is 11 residues long.

The CDR3 is CASVSRQGVYEQYF. The CDR3 region has the DNA TGTGCCAGCGTTTCTAGGCAGGGGGTTTACGAGCAGTACTTC. The chain couples TRBV28 to TRBJ2-7; 7 nucleotides line up with TRBD1. This CDR3 spans 14 amino acids. CDR1 MDHEN and CDR2 SYDVKM come from the germline V gene. The V segment lost 8 bases and the J segment 4 bases; nucleotides outside the gene matches: 11.

The rearrangement uses TRBV5-1 and TRBJ1-2; TRBD1 is a possible D gene (5 bases). This CDR3 comprises 16 residues. V was clipped by 4 bases and J by 4 bases, with 20 bases between them. Germline V gene lookup returns CDR1 SGHRS and CDR2 YFSETQ. This chain's CDR3 is CASSVFDGTDFYGYTF. The CDR3 DNA is TGCGCCAGCAGCGTATTCGACGGGACGGACTTCTATGGCTACACCTTC.

V and J are TRBV6-5 and TRBJ1-2; D possibly corresponds to TRBD1 (5 bases). Germline V lookup: CDR1 MNHEY, CDR2 SVGAGI. The CDR3 spans 12 residues. Deletions cut 4 bases from V and 4 bases from J, with 7 bases between. This CDR3 reads CASSSGVYGYTF. As DNA, the CDR3 is TGTGCCAGCAGTTCGGGGGTCTATGGCTACACCTTC.

Details on this clone: Other nucleotide sequences from this sample produce the same CDR3. V gene TRBV7-8 combines with J gene TRBJ2-7, with a weak D call TRBD1 (6 bases). This CDR3 region has 15 residues. V dropped 1 base and J dropped 0 bases, with 10 bases sitting between them. Germline V gives CDR1 SGHVS, CDR2 FQNEAQ. CDR3 sequence: CASSLVGGSSYEQYF. The CDR3 coding sequence is TGTGCCAGCAGCTTAGTAGGGGGTTCCTCCTACGAGCAGTACTTC.

This chain connects TRBV6-5 to TRBJ2-7; 9 bases agree with TRBD1. Trimming at V came to 6 bases and at J to 2 bases, leaving 5 bases not matched to a gene. CDR1 and CDR2 (germline): MNHEY, SVGAGI. The CDR3 extends over 14 amino acids. CDR3 protein: CASSLQGAPYEQYF. CDR3 sequence (DNA): TGTGCCAGCAGCTTACAGGGGGCCCCCTACGAGCAGTACTTC.

For this clone: The same CDR3 arises from other DNA sequences in this sample as well. The rearrangement joins TRBV30 to TRBJ2-7, with D perhaps TRBD2 (5 bases). This CDR3 has 12 residues. Germline V lookup: CDR1 GTSNPN, CDR2 SVGIG (reference sequence). Trimming shortened V by 2 bases and J by 6 bases, and 11 bases separated the two germline ends. The CDR3 is CAWSRGGGEQYF. In DNA, the CDR3 is TGTGCCTGGAGTAGAGGAGGTGGCGAGCAGTACTTC.